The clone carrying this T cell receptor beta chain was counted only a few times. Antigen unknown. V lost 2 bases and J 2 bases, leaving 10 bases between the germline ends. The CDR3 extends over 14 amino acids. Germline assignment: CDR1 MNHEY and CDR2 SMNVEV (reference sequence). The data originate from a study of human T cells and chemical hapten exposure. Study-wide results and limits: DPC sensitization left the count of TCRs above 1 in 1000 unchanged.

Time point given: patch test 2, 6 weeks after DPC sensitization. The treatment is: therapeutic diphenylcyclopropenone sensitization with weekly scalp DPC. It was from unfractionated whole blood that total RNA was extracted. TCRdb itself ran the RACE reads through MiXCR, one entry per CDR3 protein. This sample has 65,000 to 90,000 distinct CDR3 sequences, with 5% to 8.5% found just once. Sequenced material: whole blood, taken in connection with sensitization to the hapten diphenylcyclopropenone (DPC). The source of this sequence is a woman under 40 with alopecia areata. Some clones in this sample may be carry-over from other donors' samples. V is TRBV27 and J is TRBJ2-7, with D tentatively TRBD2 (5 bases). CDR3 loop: CASSLGFGAYEQYF. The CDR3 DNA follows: TGTGCCAGCAGTTTAGGGTTCGGGGCCTACGAGCAGTACTTC.